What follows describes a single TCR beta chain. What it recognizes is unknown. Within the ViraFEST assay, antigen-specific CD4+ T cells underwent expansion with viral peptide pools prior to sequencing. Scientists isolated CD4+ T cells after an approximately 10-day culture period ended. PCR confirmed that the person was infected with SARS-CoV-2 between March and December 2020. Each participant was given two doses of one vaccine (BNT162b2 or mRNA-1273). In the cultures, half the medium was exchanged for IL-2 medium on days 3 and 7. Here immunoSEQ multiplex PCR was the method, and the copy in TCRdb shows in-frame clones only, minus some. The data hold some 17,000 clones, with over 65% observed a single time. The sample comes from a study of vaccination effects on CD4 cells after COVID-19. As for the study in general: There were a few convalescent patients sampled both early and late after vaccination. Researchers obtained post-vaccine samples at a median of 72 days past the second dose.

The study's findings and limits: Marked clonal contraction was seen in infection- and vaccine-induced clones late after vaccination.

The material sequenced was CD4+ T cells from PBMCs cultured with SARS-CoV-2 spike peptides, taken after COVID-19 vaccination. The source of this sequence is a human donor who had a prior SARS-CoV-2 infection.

CDR3 DNA sequence: TGTGCCAGCAGTTCATCGGGCAGTTATGAAAAACTGTTTTTT. This sequence encodes CASSSSGSYEKLFF. The chain links TRBV6-5 to TRBJ1-4; D remains ambiguous. The germline V gene has CDR1 MNHEY and CDR2 SVGAGI. Between the trimmed V and J ends, which lost 4 bases and 6 bases, there was a span of 12 bases. The CDR3 has 14 residues.